This T cell receptor (beta chain) was found in a study of human versus mouse CDR3 diversity and MHC coevolution. Study overall: Reported immunoSEQ sensitivity was one in 200,000 T cells, with reduced amplification bias.

Germline V CDR1 and CDR2: SGHDN, FVKESK. The junction had 4 bases not matched to a gene; V was cut back by 2 bases and J by 7 bases. This CDR3 has 13 residues. Data came from immunoSEQ multiplex PCR; TCRdb stores just in-frame clones and leaves some out. The sample holds 75,000 to 90,000 clones, around 93% seen once. Regarding the study as a whole: On average, humans showed more CDR3 deletions and insertions than mice.

Note on this clone: Its specificity is unknown.

This sequence joins TRBV14 and TRBJ1-1; TRBD1 aligns across 7 bases. The sequence derives from a person aged 30-69 years in good health. Sequencing was performed on naive CD4+ T cells from blood. Subset noted: CD45RO-negative CD62L-positive naive CD4 T cells. This chain's CDR3 is CASSQQRTGEAFF. CDR3 sequence (DNA): TGTGCCAGCAGCCAACAAAGGACAGGTGAAGCTTTCTTT.